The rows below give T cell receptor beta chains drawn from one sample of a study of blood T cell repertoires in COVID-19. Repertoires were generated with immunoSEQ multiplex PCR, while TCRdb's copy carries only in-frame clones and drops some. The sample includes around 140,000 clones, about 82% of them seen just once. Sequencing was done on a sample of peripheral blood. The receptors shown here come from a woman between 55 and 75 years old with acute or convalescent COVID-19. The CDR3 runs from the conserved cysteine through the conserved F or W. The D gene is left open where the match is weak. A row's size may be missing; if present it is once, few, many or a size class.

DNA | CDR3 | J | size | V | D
TGTGCCAGCAGTGAAGACCTCGGACAGGTCCAGTACTTC | CASSEDLGQVQYF | TRBJ2-7 | - | TRBV6-1 | TRBD1
TGTGCCAGCAGCGTAGGTGCGGGGGCCTACGAGCAGTACTTC | CASSVGAGAYEQYF | TRBJ2-7 | - | TRBV9 | TRBD2
TGTGCCAGCAGACTGACAGGGGGCGCGGGGTATGGCTACACCTTC | CASRLTGGAGYGYTF | TRBJ1-2 | once | TRBV6-5 | TRBD1
TGTGCCAGCAACCCAGGGGTCGCTCAGACTGAAGCTTTCTTT | CASNPGVAQTEAFF | TRBJ1-1 | - | TRBV6-5 | -
TGCGCCAGCAGCCGCCGGACAGGGACTGGCTACACCTTC | CASSRRTGTGYTF | TRBJ1-2 | few | TRBV4-1 | TRBD1
TGCGCCAGCAGTCTGACAGGGCCGTTCAATCAGCCCCAGCATTTT | CASSLTGPFNQPQHF | TRBJ1-5 | - | TRBV10-2 | TRBD1
TGTGCCAGCAGTTTGTTCGGCACAGATACGCAGTATTTT | CASSLFGTDTQYF | TRBJ2-3 | - | TRBV12-3/TRBV12-4 | -
TGCGCCAGCAGCAAGGACAGGGGACGAGAGACCCAGTACTTC | CASSKDRGRETQYF | TRBJ2-5 | - | TRBV5-1 | TRBD1
TGTGCCAGCAGTGAAGGGGTCCTAGGTACCGGGGAGCTGTTTTTT | CASSEGVLGTGELFF | TRBJ2-2 | - | TRBV2 | -
TGTGCCACCAGCAGTCCCGGGACAGGGTGGAATCAGCCCCAGCATTTT | CATSSPGTGWNQPQHF | TRBJ1-5 | - | TRBV15 | TRBD1
TGTGCCAGCAGCTTCTACAGGAACACTGAAGCTTTCTTT | CASSFYRNTEAFF | TRBJ1-1 | once | TRBV11-3 | -
TGTGCCAGCAGCTCAGGGACAGGGACCTACGAGCAGTACTTC | CASSSGTGTYEQYF | TRBJ2-7 | - | TRBV7-9 | TRBD1
TGTGCCAGCAGCTTAGACCGGGACAGGGTCTACGAGCAGTACTTC | CASSLDRDRVYEQYF | TRBJ2-7 | once | TRBV7-2 | TRBD1
TGTGCCAGCAGTGTCTACAGGGTGGGGTACGAGCAGTACTTC | CASSVYRVGYEQYF | TRBJ2-7 | - | TRBV27 | -
TGTGCCATCAGTCCGGGACAGGGGTACACCGGGGAGCTGTTTTTT | CAISPGQGYTGELFF | TRBJ2-2 | - | TRBV10-3 | TRBD1
TGTGCCTACCGACGGGGGGGGCGTTCTGGGGAGCTGTTTTTT | CAYRRGGRSGELFF | TRBJ2-2 | - | TRBV30 | TRBD2
TGTGCCAGCAGTTTAAATCTTCGGGATGACAACAGGGGAGGATCACCCCTCCACTTT | CASSLNLRDDNRGGSPLHF | TRBJ1-6 | - | TRBV28 | TRBD1
TGCGCCAGCAGCGAGCAGGGGACTGGAAACACCATATATTTT | CASSEQGTGNTIYF | TRBJ1-3 | - | TRBV5-1 | -